What follows are 30 T cell receptor beta chains derived from one specimen sequenced in a study of blood T cell repertoires in COVID-19. Repertoires were generated with immunoSEQ multiplex PCR, while TCRdb's copy carries only in-frame clones and drops some. The sample records about 55,000 clones, 75% to 95% being singletons. Material for sequencing was peripheral blood. The receptors shown here come from a human donor with active COVID-19. The donor label of this sample is uncertain.

This clone was seen a single time. The chain is built from TRBV18 and TRBJ1-2; D is perhaps TRBD1 (6 bases). Trimming shortened V by 6 bases and J by 3 bases, and 11 bases separated the two germline ends. From germline, CDR1 is KGHSH and CDR2 LQKENI. The CDR3 runs 13 residues. This chain's CDR3 is CASSSGAYYGYTF. In nucleotides, the CDR3 is TGTGCCAGCTCGTCAGGGGCCTACTATGGCTACACCTTC.

The chain employs TRBV5-4 and TRBJ2-2; 7 bases line up with TRBD1. Per germline, CDR1 SGHNT and CDR2 YYREEE (reference sequence). There are 15 residues in the CDR3. J gave up 4 bases and V 3 bases, and 6 bases lay outside the gene matches. The CDR3 nucleotides read TGTGCCAGCAGCTCCGGGACAGCCAGCACCGGGGAGCTGTTTTTT. Protein sequence: CASSSGTASTGELFF.

V and J are TRBV13 and TRBJ2-7, with 11 positions matching TRBD2. The germline V gene encodes CDR1 PRHDT and CDR2 FYEKMQ (reference sequence). CDR3 length: 15 residues. With V trimmed by 5 bases and J by 6 bases, 9 bases remained unmatched. The CDR3 here is CASSPTGTSGGEQYF. The CDR3 DNA reads TGTGCCAGCAGCCCAACCGGGACTAGCGGTGGCGAGCAGTACTTC.

In its sample, this clone was seen a few times. The rearrangement uses TRBV28 and TRBJ1-6; the match to TRBD1 covers 8 bases. This CDR3 spans 14 amino acids. The V and J ends lost 6 bases and 7 bases, in that order; junction bases with no gene match: 5. Germline CDR1 MDHEN, CDR2 SYDVKM. The DNA of the CDR3 is TGTGCCAGCAGACAGACAGGGGAAAATTCACCCCTCCACTTT. As protein: CASRQTGENSPLHF.

The CDR3 DNA is TGTGCCAGCAGTTTAGGGCAGGGGGCATACGAGCAGTACTTC. Its protein is CASSLGQGAYEQYF. The chain couples TRBV27 to TRBJ2-7, with TRBD1 identical over 8 bases. The CDR3 sequence is 14 residues long. Losses at the gene ends were 2 bases for V and 4 bases for J; bases not matched to a gene: 4. Germline lookup yields CDR1 MNHEY and CDR2 SMNVEV (reference sequence).

This rearrangement joins TRBV9 to TRBJ1-1; D call uncertain. CDR1 SGDLS and CDR2 YYNGEE come from the germline V gene. Trimming removed 0 bases at V and 1 base at J, with 10 bases between. This CDR3 has 15 residues. In nucleotides, the CDR3 is TGTGCCAGCAGCGTAGCCCCAGCAGGGAACACTGAAGCTTTCTTT. Translation: CASSVAPAGNTEAFF.

The chain combines TRBV9 with TRBJ1-2; D gene unclear. The CDR3 totals 13 residues. Trimming pared 0 bases from V and 2 bases from J, leaving 5 bases between. Germline V gene data show CDR1 as SGDLS and CDR2 as YYNGEE. CDR3 loop: CASSVGGNYGYTF. The CDR3 coding sequence is TGTGCCAGCAGCGTAGGCGGGAACTATGGCTACACCTTC.

V usage is TRBV5-1 and J usage is TRBJ2-1; TRBD2 matches 9 bases. V trimming: 3 bases; J trimming: 9 bases; junction bases outside the gene matches: 10. The germline V gene encodes CDR1 SGHRS and CDR2 YFSETQ. This CDR3 is 15 amino acids long. The CDR3 bases are TGCGCCAGCAGCTATTCTAGCGGGATGTACGGTGAGCAGTTCTTC. Residues: CASSYSSGMYGEQFF.

The genes are TRBV27 and TRBJ1-1; no clear D gene. Germline CDR1 is MNHEY and CDR2 is SMNVEV (reference sequence). The CDR3 length is 13 residues. V dropped 3 bases and J dropped 1 base, with 6 bases sitting between them. CDR3 protein: CASSFGGNTEAFF. CDR3 DNA sequence: TGTGCCAGCAGTTTTGGCGGGAACACTGAAGCTTTCTTT.

The chain carries TRBV27 and TRBJ2-5, with D tentatively TRBD1 (6 bases). Germline V gives CDR1 MNHEY, CDR2 SMNVEV (reference sequence). This CDR3 region has 14 residues. The V end was cut by 8 bases, the J end by 5 bases, with 18 bases between. Here the CDR3 reads CASGQMGAAETQYF. The DNA for the CDR3 is TGTGCCAGCGGGCAGATGGGGGCCGCGGAGACCCAGTACTTC.

The chain recombines TRBV7-6 with TRBJ2-7, with D perhaps matching TRBD1 (6 bases). CDR1 is SGHVS, CDR2 FNYEAQ, per germline. This CDR3 has 17 amino acids. Trimming took off 6 bases at V and 3 bases at J, with 24 bases between the two ends. CDR3 in amino acids: CASSPGYSGEKGYEQYF. The CDR3 DNA reads as TGTGCCAGCAGTCCCGGGTATTCAGGGGAGAAAGGCTACGAGCAGTACTTC.

The gene calls are TRBV19 and TRBJ2-1; 11 bases are shared with TRBD2. J lost 5 bases, V lost 4 bases, and 1 base had no gene match. The CDR3 is made up of 14 amino acids. Germline values: CDR1 LNHDA, CDR2 SQIVND (reference sequence). The CDR3 sequence is CASSTLAGDNEQFF. CDR3 DNA: TGTGCCAGTAGTACACTAGCGGGAGACAATGAGCAGTTCTTC.

The V call is TRBV19, the J call TRBJ2-3, with 9 bases fitting TRBD2. This CDR3 comprises 19 residues. Per germline, CDR1 LNHDA and CDR2 SQIVND (reference sequence). The junction had 22 bases not matched to a gene; V was cut back by 11 bases and J by 1 base. CDR3 amino acids: CAPYRGVRGGSLCTDTQYF. CDR3 nucleotides: TGTGCCCCCTATAGGGGGGTGCGGGGGGGTTCACTTTGCACAGATACGCAGTATTTT.

The rearrangement joins TRBV5-1 to TRBJ2-2; TRBD1 aligns across 7 bases. Germline CDR1 reads SGHRS; CDR2 reads YFSETQ. Unmatched junction bases numbered 6, after V lost 4 bases and J lost 3 bases. CDR3 length equals 15 residues. The CDR3 region is CASSQGQRHTGELFF. CDR3 DNA: TGCGCCAGCAGCCAGGGACAGAGACACACCGGGGAGCTGTTTTTT.

The V gene is TRBV27, the J gene TRBJ1-1, with 10 bases that match TRBD1. This CDR3 comprises 14 residues. Germline V CDR1 and CDR2: MNHEY, SMNVEV (reference sequence). V lost 0 bases and J lost 11; bases outside the gene matches: 6. This chain's CDR3 is CASSLSGQGRMAFF. CDR3 DNA sequence: TGTGCCAGCAGTTTATCGGGACAGGGGAGGATGGCTTTCTTT.

This clone was picked up one time. The chain is built from TRBV29-1 and TRBJ2-3; 14 positions match TRBD2. Trimming cost V 5 bases and J 6 bases; bases outside gene matches: 7. Germline CDR1 is SQVTM and CDR2 is ANQGSEA. There are 15 residues in the CDR3. The chain's CDR3 is CSVTRGTSGGDTQYF. The DNA of the CDR3 is TGCAGCGTTACCAGAGGGACTAGCGGGGGTGATACGCAGTATTTT.

The chain employs TRBV5-5 and TRBJ2-1; 8 nucleotides line up with TRBD1. The CDR3 has 13 residues. Germline loops: CDR1 SGHKS, CDR2 YYEKEE (reference sequence). V trimming: 4 bases; J trimming: 8 bases; junction bases outside the gene matches: 5. CDR3 region: CASSEDRVYEQFF. CDR3 in DNA: TGTGCCAGCAGCGAGGACAGGGTCTATGAGCAGTTCTTC.

The chain combines TRBV9 with TRBJ1-2, with D hard to call. This CDR3 is 17 amino acids long. V lost 0 bases to trimming and J lost 4 bases, with 19 bases between them. The germline gives CDR1 SGDLS, CDR2 YYNGEE. CDR3 sequence: CASSVGGIRRGSYGYTF. In DNA, the CDR3 is TGTGCCAGCAGCGTAGGAGGGATTAGACGGGGTTCCTATGGCTACACCTTC.

J is TRBJ1-2 and V is TRBV7-3, with 8 bases aligning to TRBD1. The CDR3 contains 13 residues. In germline, CDR1 is SGHTA, CDR2 FQGTGA. Trimming removed 6 bases from V and 7 bases from J; junction bases left unmatched: 7. CDR3 DNA: TGTGCCAGCAGTCTGGACAGGGATGGTGGCTACACCTTC. As protein: CASSLDRDGGYTF.

The J gene is TRBJ2-2, the V gene TRBV11-1, with a possible D match to TRBD1 (5 bases). The CDR3 has 13 residues. Trimming pared 6 bases from V and 3 bases from J, leaving 8 bases between. Germline assignment: CDR1 SGHAT and CDR2 FQDESV (reference sequence). The DNA of the CDR3 is TGTGCCAGCAGTCCCAGGGACACCGGGGAGCTGTTTTTT. This sequence encodes CASSPRDTGELFF.

The CDR3 is CASKLKGNQPQHF. CDR3 nucleotide sequence: TGTGCCAGTAAACTGAAGGGGAATCAGCCCCAGCATTTT. This sequence joins TRBV19 and TRBJ1-5; D is possibly TRBD1 (5 bases). CDR3 length: 13 residues. The V gene's germline CDR1 is LNHDA and CDR2 SQIVND (reference sequence). V gave up 7 bases and J gave up 4 bases, with 11 bases separating them. Supplemented by reference TRBV19 and TRBJ1-5, the full variable domain reads DGGITQSPKYLFRKEGQNVTLSCEQNLNHDAMYWYRQDPGQGLRLIYYSQIVNDFQKGDIAEGYSVSREKKESFPLTVTSAQKNPTAFYLCASKLKGNQPQHFGDGTRLSIL.

The rearrangement uses TRBV29-1 and TRBJ1-1; D not certain. Trimming stripped 4 bases from V and 7 bases from J, with 7 bases between. Germline V gives CDR1 SQVTM, CDR2 ANQGSEA. The CDR3 covers 10 residues. CDR3 residues: CSVAGDEAFF. The CDR3, as DNA: TGCAGCGTTGCGGGAGATGAAGCTTTCTTT. The variable domain in full, with the rest retrieved from reference TRBV29-1 and TRBJ1-1, is SAVISQKPSRDICQRGTSLTIQCQVDSQVTMMFWYRQQPGQSLTLIATANQGSEATYESGFVIDKFPISRPNLTFSTLTVSNMSPEDSSIYLCSVAGDEAFFGQGTRLTVV.

The chain carries TRBV27 and TRBJ2-1, with TRBD2 matching over 11 bases. Germline lookup yields CDR1 MNHEY and CDR2 SMNVEV (reference sequence). This CDR3 region has 14 residues. V was clipped by 5 bases and J by 9 bases; unmatched bases: 6. In DNA, the CDR3 is TGTGCCAGCAGTATTAGCGGGAGGGCCGGTGAGCAGTTCTTC. It codes for CASSISGRAGEQFF.

The chain employs TRBV29-1 and TRBJ2-7, with TRBD2 matching 7 bases. The CDR3 sequence is 13 residues long. Trimming took 4 bases from V and 5 from J; bases not matched to a gene: 8. The germline gives CDR1 SQVTM, CDR2 ANQGSEA. The DNA of the CDR3 is TGCAGCGTTGGGGAGGGGCTCGCTAACGAGCAGTACTTC. Amino acid sequence: CSVGEGLANEQYF.

This chain uses TRBV5-1 with TRBJ2-3, with D tentatively TRBD2 (6 bases). Germline V CDR1 and CDR2: SGHRS, YFSETQ. CDR3 length equals 15 residues. Trimming took 0 bases from V and 3 from J, leaving 11 bases between them. The DNA for the CDR3 is TGCGCCAGCAGCTTGGACCGCGGGGTAACAGATACGCAGTATTTT. Translation: CASSLDRGVTDTQYF.

The chain is built from TRBV2 and TRBJ2-1, with 8 bases fitting TRBD2. Germline lookup yields CDR1 SNHLY and CDR2 FYNNEI. The CDR3 consists of 16 residues. J gave up 5 bases and V 0 bases, and 6 bases lay outside the gene matches. Here the CDR3 reads CASSEALGGRNNEQFF. The CDR3 nucleotides are TGTGCCAGCAGTGAAGCGCTCGGCGGGAGGAACAATGAGCAGTTCTTC.

The chain employs TRBV7-2 and TRBJ2-1; D perhaps matches TRBD2 (6 bases). The germline gives CDR1 SGHTA, CDR2 FQGNSA. The CDR3 contains 13 residues. The V gene lost 1 base and the J gene lost 7 bases, with 8 bases spanning the gap. CDR3 sequence reads: CASSLVGGNEQFF. DNA of the CDR3: TGTGCCAGCAGCTTAGTTGGGGGGAATGAGCAGTTCTTC.

Concerning this clone: Other DNA sequences in this sample translate to the same CDR3. The chain is built from TRBV7-9 and TRBJ2-5; D perhaps matches TRBD1 (6 bases). Germline loops: CDR1 SEHNR, CDR2 FQNEAQ (reference sequence). V lost 3 bases, J lost 1 base, and 6 bases lay in between. The CDR3 contains 13 residues. The CDR3 DNA sequence: TGTGCCAGCAGCTTGGGGGCCCAAGAGACCCAGTACTTC. Translated: CASSLGAQETQYF.

The rearrangement links TRBV18 to TRBJ2-3; 9 nucleotides line up with TRBD1. CDR1 and CDR2 from the germline V gene are KGHSH and LQKENI. The junction had 10 bases not matched to a gene; V was cut back by 6 bases and J by 3 bases. The CDR3 consists of 16 residues. The CDR3 bases are TGTGCCAGCTCCACCACAGGACAGGGGTTAACAGATACGCAGTATTTT. Translated: CASSTTGQGLTDTQYF.

The chain couples TRBV5-6 to TRBJ2-1; 7 positions agree with TRBD2. Germline V lookup: CDR1 SGHDT, CDR2 YYEEEE. The J segment lost 0 bases and the V segment lost 4 bases, leaving 4 bases of the junction unmatched. CDR3 length equals 15 residues. CDR3 nucleotides: TGTGCCAGCAGCCCCCGGGAGGACTCCTACAATGAGCAGTTCTTC. This codes for CASSPREDSYNEQFF.